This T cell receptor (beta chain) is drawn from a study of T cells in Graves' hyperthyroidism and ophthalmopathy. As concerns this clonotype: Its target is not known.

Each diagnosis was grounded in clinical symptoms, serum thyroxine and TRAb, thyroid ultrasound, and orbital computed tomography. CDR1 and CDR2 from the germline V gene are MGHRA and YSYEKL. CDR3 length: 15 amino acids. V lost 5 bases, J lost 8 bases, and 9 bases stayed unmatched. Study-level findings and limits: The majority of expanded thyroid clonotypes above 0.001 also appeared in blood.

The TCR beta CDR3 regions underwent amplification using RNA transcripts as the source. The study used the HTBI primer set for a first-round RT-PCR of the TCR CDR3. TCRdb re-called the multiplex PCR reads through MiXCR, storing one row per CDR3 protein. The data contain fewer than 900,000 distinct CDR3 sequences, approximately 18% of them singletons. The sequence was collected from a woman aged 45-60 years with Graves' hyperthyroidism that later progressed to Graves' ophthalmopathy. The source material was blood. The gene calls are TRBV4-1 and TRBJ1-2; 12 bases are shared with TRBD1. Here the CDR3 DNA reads TGCGCCAGCAGCACCCCGGGACAGGGGGCGGGCGGCTACACCTTC. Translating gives CASSTPGQGAGGYTF.